The 12 T cell receptor beta chains listed next were all sequenced from one sample in a study of cytomegalovirus exposure and HLA in healthy donors. Sequenced by immunoSEQ multiplex PCR; TCRdb stores in-frame clones only, minus some. The data show about 130,000 clones, approximately 91% seen once. Sequencing was performed on PBMCs. The receptor set was obtained from a woman younger than 30 in good health and CMV-seronegative.

The chain carries TRBV4-1 and TRBJ2-1; 8 positions match TRBD1. The trim removed 1 base at V and 12 bases at J, leaving 5 bases unmatched. The germline V gene encodes CDR1 MGHRA and CDR2 YSYEKL. The CDR3 has 13 amino acids. CDR3 sequence (DNA): TGCGCCAGCAGCCAAGGACAGGGGACGGTGCAGTTCTTC. Its protein product is CASSQGQGTVQFF.

The chain combines TRBV2 with TRBJ1-5, with D unresolved. Between the trimmed V and J ends, which lost 7 bases and 6 bases, there was a span of 22 bases. The CDR3 totals 16 residues. Germline V lookup: CDR1 SNHLY, CDR2 FYNNEI. In DNA form, the CDR3 reads TGTGCCAGCACGGAGATTAGTCTACTAAAATTTCAGCCCCAGCATTTT. Protein: CASTEISLLKFQPQHF.

About this clone: Other nucleotide sequences in the sample specify the same CDR3. This chain links TRBV28 with TRBJ2-7; TRBD1 agrees at 8 bases. The CDR3 totals 14 residues. The V segment lost 5 bases and the J segment 2 bases; nucleotides outside the gene matches: 5. Germline loops: CDR1 MDHEN, CDR2 SYDVKM. In DNA form, the CDR3 reads TGTGCCAGCAGTCCCCCAGGGGGCGCCTACGAGCAGTACTTC. It is translated as CASSPPGGAYEQYF.

The V and J genes are TRBV5-4 and TRBJ2-1, with TRBD2 identical over 10 bases. From germline, CDR1 is SGHNT and CDR2 YYREEE (reference sequence). This CDR3 is built from 15 residues. J was trimmed by 4 bases and V by 2 bases; bases with no gene match: 3. DNA of the CDR3: TGTGCCAGCAGCTTAGCGGGAGGGGTGTACAATGAGCAGTTCTTC. This gives the protein CASSLAGGVYNEQFF. Full variable domain (missing parts from reference TRBV5-4 and TRBJ2-1): ETGVTQSPTHLIKTRGQQVTLRCSSQSGHNTVSWYQQALGQGPQFIFQYYREEENGRGNFPPRFSGLQFPNYSSELNVNALELDDSALYLCASSLAGGVYNEQFFGPGTRLTVL.

The chain couples TRBV29-1 to TRBJ2-7; TRBD1 matches 10 bases. The germline V gene has CDR1 SQVTM and CDR2 ANQGSEA. This CDR3 contains 12 residues. V lost 7 bases to trimming and J lost 5 bases; unmatched junction nucleotides: 5. The CDR3 sequence: CSGPGQGNEQYF. The CDR3 DNA sequence: TGCAGCGGACCGGGACAGGGGAACGAGCAGTACTTC.

This chain connects TRBV27 to TRBJ2-3; the match to TRBD2 covers 12 bases. This CDR3 has 19 amino acids. V shed 1 base, J shed 4 bases, and the junction held 12 bases outside the gene matches. Germline-derived CDR1 and CDR2 are MNHEY and SMNVEV (reference sequence). The CDR3 nucleotides read TGTGCCAGCAGTTTATTAGCTAGCGGGAGGGTTTTAAAGGCAGATACGCAGTATTTT. Its translation is CASSLLASGRVLKADTQYF.

This chain's CDR3 is CAWRQGVYEQYF. The CDR3 DNA sequence: TGTGCCTGGAGACAGGGAGTATACGAGCAGTACTTC. This chain joins TRBV30 and TRBJ2-7; maybe TRBD1 (6 bases). CDR1 and CDR2 (germline): GTSNPN, SVGIG (reference sequence). The CDR3 has 12 amino acids. Trimming removed 3 bases from V and 4 bases from J, with 10 bases in between.

The CDR3 DNA follows: TGTGCCAGCAGTTATGGGACAAGGGGTAATGAAAAACTGTTTTTT. Residues: CASSYGTRGNEKLFF. The gene calls are TRBV28 and TRBJ1-4, with a weak D call TRBD1 (6 bases). The germline V gene has CDR1 MDHEN and CDR2 SYDVKM. CDR3 length: 15 amino acids. Trimming removed 4 bases at V and 4 bases at J, with 13 bases between.

The CDR3 loop is CAWSVQGARTEAFF. CDR3 nucleotide sequence: TGTGCCTGGAGTGTACAGGGGGCGCGTACTGAAGCTTTCTTT. The chain couples TRBV30 to TRBJ1-1; the match to TRBD1 covers 9 bases. The CDR3 runs 14 residues. Unmatched junction bases numbered 4, after V lost 0 bases and J lost 5 bases. Germline V gives CDR1 GTSNPN, CDR2 SVGIG (reference sequence).

This rearrangement joins TRBV7-9 to TRBJ1-5, with unresolved D. V was cut by 5 bases and J by 7 bases, with 15 bases left in between. This CDR3 contains 14 residues. Germline V gene lookup returns CDR1 SEHNR and CDR2 FQNEAQ (reference sequence). CDR3 amino acids: CASSHTGVGQPQHF. Here the CDR3 DNA reads TGTGCCAGCAGCCACACCGGGGTGGGCCAGCCCCAGCATTTT.

This clone was seen only once. V gene TRBV19 combines with J gene TRBJ2-1; D possibly corresponds to TRBD1 (5 bases). This CDR3 comprises 13 residues. From germline, CDR1 is LNHDA and CDR2 SQIVND (reference sequence). V was cut by 7 bases and J by 3 bases, with 10 bases left in between. CDR3 sequence: CASTPQGYNEQFF. The CDR3 DNA reads as TGTGCCAGTACGCCCCAGGGCTACAATGAGCAGTTCTTC.

V usage is TRBV15 and J usage is TRBJ2-1, with 7 bases fitting TRBD1. In germline, CDR1 is LNHNV, CDR2 YYDKDF (reference sequence). Unmatched junction bases numbered 1, after V lost 3 bases and J lost 2 bases. This CDR3 region has 14 residues. The CDR3 spells CATSRTGTYNEQFF. In nucleotides, the CDR3 is TGTGCCACCAGCAGGACAGGGACCTACAATGAGCAGTTCTTC.